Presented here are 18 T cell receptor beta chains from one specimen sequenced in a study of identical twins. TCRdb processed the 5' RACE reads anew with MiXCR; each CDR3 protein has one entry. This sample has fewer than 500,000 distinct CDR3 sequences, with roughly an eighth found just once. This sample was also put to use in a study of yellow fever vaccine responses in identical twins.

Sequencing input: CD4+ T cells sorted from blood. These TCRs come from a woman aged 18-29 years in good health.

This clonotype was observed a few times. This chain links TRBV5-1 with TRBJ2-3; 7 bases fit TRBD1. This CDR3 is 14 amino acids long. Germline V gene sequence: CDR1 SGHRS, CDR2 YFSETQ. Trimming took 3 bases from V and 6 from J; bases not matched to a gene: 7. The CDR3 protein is CASSSGQWTDTQYF. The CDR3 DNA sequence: TGCGCCAGCAGCTCGGGACAGTGGACGGATACGCAGTATTTT.

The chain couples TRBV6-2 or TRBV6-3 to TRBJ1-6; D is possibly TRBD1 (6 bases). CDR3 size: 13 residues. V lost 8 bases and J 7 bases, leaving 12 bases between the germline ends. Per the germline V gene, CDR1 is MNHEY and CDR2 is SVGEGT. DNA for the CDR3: TGTGCCAGCGTGGGACAACTCAATTCACCCCTCCACTTT. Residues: CASVGQLNSPLHF.

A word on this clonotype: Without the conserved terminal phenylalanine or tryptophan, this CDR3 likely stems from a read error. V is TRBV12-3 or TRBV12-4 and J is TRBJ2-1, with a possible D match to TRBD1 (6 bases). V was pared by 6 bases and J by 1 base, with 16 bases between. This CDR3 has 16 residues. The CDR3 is CASRPRGMASYNEQFL. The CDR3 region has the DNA TGTGCCAGCAGACCGAGGGGGATGGCGTCCTACAATGAGCAGTTCCTC.

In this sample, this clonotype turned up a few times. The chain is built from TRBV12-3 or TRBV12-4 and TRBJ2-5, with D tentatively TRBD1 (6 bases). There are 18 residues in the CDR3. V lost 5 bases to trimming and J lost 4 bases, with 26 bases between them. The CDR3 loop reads CASSPNPGTQVGRETQYF. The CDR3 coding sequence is TGTGCCAGCAGTCCCAACCCAGGGACACAAGTTGGGAGAGAGACCCAGTACTTC.

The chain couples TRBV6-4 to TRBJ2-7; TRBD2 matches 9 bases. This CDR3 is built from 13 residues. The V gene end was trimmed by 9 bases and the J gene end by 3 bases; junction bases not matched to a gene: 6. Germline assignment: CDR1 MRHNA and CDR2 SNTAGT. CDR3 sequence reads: CARGLAGNYEQYF. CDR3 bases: TGTGCCAGAGGGCTAGCGGGGAACTACGAGCAGTACTTC.

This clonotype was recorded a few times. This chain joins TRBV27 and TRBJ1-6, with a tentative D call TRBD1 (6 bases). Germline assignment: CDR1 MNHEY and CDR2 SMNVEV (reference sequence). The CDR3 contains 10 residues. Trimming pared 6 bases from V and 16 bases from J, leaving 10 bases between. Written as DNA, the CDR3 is TGTGCCAGCAGCTGGACAGCTCTCCACTTT. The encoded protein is CASSWTALHF.

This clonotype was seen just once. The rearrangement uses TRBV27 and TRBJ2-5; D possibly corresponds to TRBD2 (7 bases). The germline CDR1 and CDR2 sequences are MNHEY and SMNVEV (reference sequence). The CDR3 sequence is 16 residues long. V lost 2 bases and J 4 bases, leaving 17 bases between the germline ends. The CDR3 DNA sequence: TGTGCCAGCAGTTTACGGGGAGGGGGGATGGGAGAGACCCAGTACTTC. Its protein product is CASSLRGGGMGETQYF.

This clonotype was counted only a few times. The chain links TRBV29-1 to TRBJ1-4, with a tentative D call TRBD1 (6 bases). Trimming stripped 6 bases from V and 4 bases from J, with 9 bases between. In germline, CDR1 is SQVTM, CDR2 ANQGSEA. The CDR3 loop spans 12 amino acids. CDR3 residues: CSVRTVNEKLFF. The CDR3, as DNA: TGCAGCGTCCGGACAGTTAATGAAAAACTGTTTTTT.

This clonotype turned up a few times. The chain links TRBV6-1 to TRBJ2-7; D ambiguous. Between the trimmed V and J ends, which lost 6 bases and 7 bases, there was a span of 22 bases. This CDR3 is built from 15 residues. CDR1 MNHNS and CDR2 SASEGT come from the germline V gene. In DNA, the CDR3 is TGTGCCAGCAGCGAGTTAGGCCCAAACGGTTTTGAGCAGTACTTC. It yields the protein CASSELGPNGFEQYF.

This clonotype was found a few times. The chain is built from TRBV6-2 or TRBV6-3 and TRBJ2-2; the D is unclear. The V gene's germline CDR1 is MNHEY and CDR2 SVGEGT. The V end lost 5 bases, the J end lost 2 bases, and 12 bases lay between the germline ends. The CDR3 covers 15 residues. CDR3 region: CASSPGYTNTGELFF. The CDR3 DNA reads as TGTGCCAGCAGTCCCGGATACACAAACACCGGGGAGCTGTTTTTT.

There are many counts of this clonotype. CDR3 sequence reads: CASSFVRGSNTGELFF. The CDR3 DNA is TGTGCCAGCAGTTTTGTCCGCGGATCGAACACCGGGGAGCTGTTTTTT. The chain combines TRBV12-3 or TRBV12-4 with TRBJ2-2; no firm D call. Trimming left V 3 bases short and J 0 bases short, with 11 bases between. The CDR3 covers 16 residues.

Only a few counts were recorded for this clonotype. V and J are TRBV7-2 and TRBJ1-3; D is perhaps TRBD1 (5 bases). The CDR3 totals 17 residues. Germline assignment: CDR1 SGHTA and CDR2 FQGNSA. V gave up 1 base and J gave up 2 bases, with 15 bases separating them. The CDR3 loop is CASSLVGRGWTGNTIYF. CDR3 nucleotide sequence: TGTGCCAGCAGCTTAGTCGGTCGGGGGTGGACTGGAAACACCATATATTTT.

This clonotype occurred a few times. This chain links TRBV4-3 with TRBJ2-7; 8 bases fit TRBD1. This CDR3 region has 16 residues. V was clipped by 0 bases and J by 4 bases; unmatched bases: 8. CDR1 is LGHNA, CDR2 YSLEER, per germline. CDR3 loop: CASSQDYNGQGYEQYF. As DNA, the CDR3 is TGCGCCAGCAGCCAAGATTATAACGGACAGGGTTACGAGCAGTACTTC.

CDR3 amino acids: CAISESGANVLTF. CDR3 sequence (DNA): TGTGCCATCAGTGAGTCTGGGGCCAACGTCCTGACTTTC. The chain recombines TRBV10-3 with TRBJ2-6; no clear D gene. There are 13 residues in the CDR3. Germline-derived CDR1 and CDR2 are ENHRY and SYGVKD. V was trimmed by 0 bases and J by 3 bases, leaving 0 bases between them.

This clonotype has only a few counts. The CDR3 here is CASSPQGSMNTEAFF. Here the CDR3 DNA reads TGTGCCAGCAGTCCACAGGGGTCTATGAACACTGAAGCTTTCTTT. This sequence joins TRBV7-9 and TRBJ1-1; TRBD1 aligns across 7 bases. With V trimmed by 6 bases and J by 0 bases, 7 bases remained unmatched. CDR3 length: 15 amino acids. Germline V gives CDR1 SEHNR, CDR2 FQNEAQ (reference sequence).

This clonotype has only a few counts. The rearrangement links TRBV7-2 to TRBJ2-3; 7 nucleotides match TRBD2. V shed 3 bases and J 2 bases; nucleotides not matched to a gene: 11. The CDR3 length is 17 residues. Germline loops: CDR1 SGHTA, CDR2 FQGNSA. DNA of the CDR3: TGTGCCAGCAGCTTCGAATCGGGGGGAGGAAACACAGATACGCAGTATTTT. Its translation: CASSFESGGGNTDTQYF.

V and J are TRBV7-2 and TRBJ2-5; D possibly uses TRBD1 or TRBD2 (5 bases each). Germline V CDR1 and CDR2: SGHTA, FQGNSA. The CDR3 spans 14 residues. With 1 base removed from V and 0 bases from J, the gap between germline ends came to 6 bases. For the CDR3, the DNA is TGTGCCAGCAGCTTAGGGGGGTACCAAGAGACCCAGTACTTC. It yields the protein CASSLGGYQETQYF. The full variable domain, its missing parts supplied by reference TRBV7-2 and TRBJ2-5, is GAGVSQSPSNKVTEKGKDVELRCDPISGHTALYWYRQSLGQGLEFLIYFQGNSAPDKSGLPSDRFSAERTGGSVSTLTIQRTQQEDSAVYLCASSLGGYQETQYFGPGTRLLVL.

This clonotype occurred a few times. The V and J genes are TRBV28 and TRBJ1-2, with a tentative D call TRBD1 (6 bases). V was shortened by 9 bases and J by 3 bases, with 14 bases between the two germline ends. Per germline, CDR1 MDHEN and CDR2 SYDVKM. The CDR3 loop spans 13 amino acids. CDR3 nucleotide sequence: TGTGCCAGTAACAGGGTCTTGGACTATGGCTACACCTTC. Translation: CASNRVLDYGYTF.